The clone carrying this T cell receptor beta chain showed up just a few times. Libraries for naive CD8 T cells, which were made from approximately 20,000 to 980,000 sorted cells, drew on 10%, 30% or 50% of the RNA. The data are from a study of molecular identifiers for immune sequencing clone quantification. TCRdb reprocessed the PCR reads via MiXCR and lists one record per CDR3 protein. The repertoire holds about 320,000 distinct CDR3 sequences, with around 21% as singletons. CDR1 is SNHLY and CDR2 is FYNNEI in the germline V gene. The length of the CDR3 is 16 residues. V trimming: 6 bases; J trimming: 5 bases; junction bases outside the gene matches: 12.

The material sequenced was naive CD8+ T cells from blood, with Jurkat cell RNA spiked in. Subset described: FACS-sorted CD8+CD4-CCR7+CD45RA+ naive T cells. This receptor was taken from a human donor in good health. Some libraries in this study had Jurkat cell RNA spiked in. The rearrangement links TRBV2 to TRBJ2-5, with 10 bases matching TRBD2. The CDR3 protein is CASSLQNGLAAETQYF. DNA of the CDR3: TGTGCCAGCAGCCTTCAGAATGGACTAGCGGCTGAGACCCAGTACTTC. Using reference TRBV2 and TRBJ2-5 for the parts outside the CDR3, the full variable domain is EPEVTQTPSHQVTQMGQEVILRCVPISNHLYFYWYRQILGQKVEFLVSFYNNEISEKSEIFDDQFSVERPDGSNFTLKIRSTKLEDSAMYFCASSLQNGLAAETQYFGPGTRLLVL.